This T cell receptor beta chain was identified during a study of cytomegalovirus exposure and HLA in healthy donors. CDR1 MDHEN and CDR2 SYDVKM come from the germline V gene. The V gene lost 6 bases and the J gene lost 3 bases, with 15 bases spanning the gap. The CDR3 extends over 15 amino acids. Primers for the PCR totalled 60 Vbeta and 13 Jbeta. Method: immunoSEQ multiplex PCR; TCRdb's copy keeps in-frame clones and lacks some. Altogether roughly 160,000 clones are present, roughly 79% being singletons, with the ten largest covering 13%. The rearrangement joins TRBV28 to TRBJ1-3, with unresolved D. The sample consisted of PBMCs. The clonotype was recovered from a woman aged 45-65 years in good health and CMV-seronegative. CDR3 nucleotides: TGTGCCAGCAGCTCCCCCCCCGGGAATGGAAACACCATATATTTT. Protein product: CASSSPPGNGNTIYF.